The 12 T cell receptor beta chains presented below share a single source sample, sequenced in a study of blood T cell repertoires in COVID-19. Data came from immunoSEQ multiplex PCR; TCRdb stores just in-frame clones and leaves some out. Here the sample spans 120,000 or so clones, about 79% being singletons. Input material: peripheral blood. These receptors were obtained from a man aged 35 to 55 with active or convalescent COVID-19.

The chain is built from TRBV27 and TRBJ1-1; D unclear. Trimming removed 6 bases from V and 4 bases from J, with 15 bases in between. Per germline, CDR1 MNHEY and CDR2 SMNVEV (reference sequence). This CDR3 spans 14 amino acids. The DNA for the CDR3 is TGTGCCAGCAGCCCTGGAGTGCGAAGCACTGAAGCTTTCTTT. Amino acid sequence: CASSPGVRSTEAFF.

This clone was counted only a few times. CDR3 DNA: TGTGCCAGCAGCACACTAGCGGGAGACTACAATGAGCAGTTCTTC. Translated, it gives CASSTLAGDYNEQFF. This sequence joins TRBV7-7 and TRBJ2-1; 11 nucleotides line up with TRBD2. CDR3 length: 15 amino acids. V gave up 5 bases and J gave up 3 bases; unmatched junction bases: 3. The germline CDR1 and CDR2 sequences are SSHAT and FNYEAQ (reference sequence).

The rearrangement uses TRBV5-4 and TRBJ2-1; 8 bases line up with TRBD2. CDR3 length equals 14 residues. V trimming: 1 base; J trimming: 7 bases; junction bases outside the gene matches: 4. CDR1 SGHNT and CDR2 YYREEE come from the germline V gene (reference sequence). CDR3 bases: TGTGCCAGCAGCTTGAGCGGGAGAGGGAATGAGCAGTTCTTC. Residues: CASSLSGRGNEQFF. The variable domain in full, completed from reference TRBV5-4 and TRBJ2-1, reads ETGVTQSPTHLIKTRGQQVTLRCSSQSGHNTVSWYQQALGQGPQFIFQYYREEENGRGNFPPRFSGLQFPNYSSELNVNALELDDSALYLCASSLSGRGNEQFFGPGTRLTVL.

The chain links TRBV5-1 to TRBJ1-2; 9 positions agree with TRBD1. Trimming at V came to 0 bases and at J to 7 bases, leaving 4 bases not matched to a gene. The CDR3 totals 14 residues. In germline, CDR1 is SGHRS, CDR2 YFSETQ. The CDR3 region has the DNA TGCGCCAGCAGCTTGGACGGGACAGGGTCTGGCTACACCTTC. This codes for CASSLDGTGSGYTF.

The chain joins TRBV5-4 to TRBJ2-2; D is undetermined. The germline V and J ends were trimmed by 2 bases and 1 base, with 9 bases remaining between them. The CDR3 contains 15 residues. In germline, CDR1 is SGHNT, CDR2 YYREEE (reference sequence). CDR3 nucleotide sequence: TGTGCCAGCAGCTTAGTCGTCGGGAACACCGGGGAGCTGTTTTTT. Translated, it gives CASSLVVGNTGELFF.

The genes are TRBV14 and TRBJ2-5; 10 bases line up with TRBD2. After removal of 6 bases from V and 4 bases from J, the junction contained 8 bases not matched to a gene. Germline V lookup: CDR1 SGHDN, CDR2 FVKESK. CDR3 length: 15 amino acids. The CDR3 sequence: CASRTLAGERETQYF. The CDR3 DNA follows: TGTGCCAGCAGGACGCTAGCGGGAGAGCGAGAGACCCAGTACTTC.

The chain carries TRBV12-3 or TRBV12-4 and TRBJ1-1, with D unclear. The CDR3 runs 13 residues. V lost 3 bases and J 3 bases, leaving 8 bases between the germline ends. CDR3 in amino acids: CASSFWRDTEAFF. CDR3 sequence (DNA): TGTGCCAGCAGTTTCTGGCGGGACACTGAAGCTTTCTTT.

The rearrangement uses TRBV3-1 (or the pseudogene TRBV3-2) and TRBJ1-2; tentative D call: TRBD1 (5 bases). The length of the CDR3 is 15 residues. Trimming removed 3 bases at V and 4 bases at J, with 15 bases between. CDR1 LGHDT and CDR2 YNNKEL come from the germline V gene (reference sequence). CDR3 in amino acids: CASSQAGRTFYGYTF. The CDR3 DNA reads as TGTGCCAGCAGCCAGGCCGGTAGGACATTCTATGGCTACACCTTC.

The rearrangement links TRBV4-1 to TRBJ2-5; D gene unclear. V dropped 4 bases and J dropped 5 bases, with 11 bases sitting between them. Germline lookup yields CDR1 MGHRA and CDR2 YSYEKL. This CDR3 has 13 amino acids. The CDR3 here is CASSLARRETQYF. CDR3 sequence (DNA): TGCGCCAGCAGCCTCGCGCGGCGGGAGACCCAGTACTTC.

The genes are TRBV4-2 and TRBJ2-2; a weak D match, TRBD1 (5 bases). CDR1 is LGHNA and CDR2 is YNFKEQ in the germline V gene. Trimming took 1 base from V and 5 from J, leaving 17 bases between them. The CDR3 is 17 amino acids. The CDR3 DNA is TGTGCCAGCAGCCAAGTCACTAAGGACATTAAAACCGGGGAGCTGTTTTTT. It is translated as CASSQVTKDIKTGELFF.

The chain employs TRBV4-1 and TRBJ2-5, with D uncertain. V was clipped by 2 bases and J by 3 bases, with 4 bases between them. Germline lookup yields CDR1 MGHRA and CDR2 YSYEKL. The CDR3 is made up of 12 amino acids. For the CDR3, the DNA is TGCGCCAGCAGCCAACCTAAAGAGACCCAGTACTTC. This codes for CASSQPKETQYF.

The CDR3 coding sequence is TGTGCCAGCAGTAGTGCGGGGGGGACCTACGAGCAGTACTTC. Protein: CASSSAGGTYEQYF. This rearrangement joins TRBV28 to TRBJ2-7; 9 bases line up with TRBD2. Germline trimming cut 5 bases from V and 2 bases from J; bases unmatched to any gene: 4. The germline gives CDR1 MDHEN, CDR2 SYDVKM. The CDR3 totals 14 residues.